The 10 T cell receptor beta chains reported below all come from one sample, sequenced in a study of blood T cell repertoires in COVID-19. Profiled with immunoSEQ multiplex PCR; TCRdb holds only in-frame clones, not every one. The sample shows about 130,000 clones, around 83% of them seen only once. Sequences were obtained from PBMCs or T cells enriched from blood (not recorded which). The receptors come from a middle-aged man who had recovered from COVID-19.

The chain recombines TRBV25-1 with TRBJ2-3; 10 nucleotides align to TRBD2. CDR1 is MGHDK and CDR2 is SYGVNS in the germline V gene. With V trimmed by 2 bases and J by 3 bases, 5 bases remained unmatched. The CDR3 has 16 amino acids. This chain's CDR3 is CASSEIVAGGTDTQYF. The CDR3 DNA is TGTGCCAGCAGTGAAATCGTAGCGGGGGGAACAGATACGCAGTATTTT. Combining the CDR3 with reference TRBV25-1 and TRBJ2-3 gives the whole variable domain EADIYQTPRYLVIGTGKKITLECSQTMGHDKMYWYQQDPGMELHLIHYSYGVNSTEKGDLSSESTVSRIRTEHFPLTLESARPSHTSQYLCASSEIVAGGTDTQYFGPGTRLTVL.

CDR3 in amino acids: CASSPDRGPSYGYTF. In DNA form, the CDR3 reads TGTGCCAGTAGCCCAGACAGGGGTCCCTCTTATGGCTACACCTTC. The V call is TRBV19, the J call TRBJ1-2; 8 nucleotides match TRBD1. Germline V lookup: CDR1 LNHDA, CDR2 SQIVND (reference sequence). There are 15 residues in the CDR3. V dropped 6 bases and J dropped 5; count of bases not matched to a gene: 11. The whole variable domain, remainder taken from reference TRBV19 and TRBJ1-2, is DGGITQSPKYLFRKEGQNVTLSCEQNLNHDAMYWYRQDPGQGLRLIYYSQIVNDFQKGDIAEGYSVSREKKESFPLTVTSAQKNPTAFYLCASSPDRGPSYGYTFGSGTRLTVV.

The chain is built from TRBV12-3 or TRBV12-4 and TRBJ2-5, with 8 bases aligning to TRBD1. CDR3 length: 13 amino acids. The trim removed 7 bases at V and 4 bases at J, leaving 5 bases unmatched. The CDR3 coding sequence is TGTGCCAGCAATACAGGACAGGGAGAGACCCAGTACTTC. Amino acid sequence: CASNTGQGETQYF.

This chain uses TRBV27 with TRBJ1-1; no clear D. Germline-derived CDR1 and CDR2 are MNHEY and SMNVEV (reference sequence). The length of the CDR3 is 13 residues. Trimming took 7 bases from V and 2 from J, leaving 11 bases between them. The CDR3 DNA follows: TGTGCCAGCACAGCCCGGACTAACACTGAAGCTTTCTTT. Amino acid sequence: CASTARTNTEAFF.

This chain uses TRBV19 with TRBJ2-7; 15 bases fit TRBD2. Germline trimming cut 4 bases from V and 2 bases from J; bases unmatched to any gene: 12. CDR1 and CDR2 (germline): LNHDA, SQIVND (reference sequence). The CDR3 totals 19 residues. This chain's CDR3 is CASSTQGLAGGSPTYEQYF. In DNA, the CDR3 is TGTGCCAGTAGTACCCAGGGACTAGCGGGGGGATCGCCCACCTACGAGCAGTACTTC.

The chain is built from TRBV27 and TRBJ2-7; tentative D call: TRBD1 (5 bases). The CDR3 length is 14 residues. Trimming pared 2 bases from V and 3 bases from J, leaving 11 bases between. The V gene's germline CDR1 is MNHEY and CDR2 SMNVEV (reference sequence). Written as DNA, the CDR3 is TGTGCCAGCAGTTTAGGGCAGGGTGTCTACGAGCAGTACTTC. Translating gives CASSLGQGVYEQYF.

The gene calls are TRBV2 and TRBJ1-1, with 7 bases identical to TRBD1. This CDR3 spans 12 amino acids. The germline V gene encodes CDR1 SNHLY and CDR2 FYNNEI. V gave up 6 bases and J gave up 8 bases; unmatched junction bases: 6. CDR3 protein: CASRRGTEEAFF. The CDR3, as DNA: TGTGCCAGCAGGAGGGGGACAGAAGAAGCTTTCTTT.

The chain has TRBV11-2 and TRBJ2-5, with a weak D call TRBD1 (6 bases). Looked up from germline, CDR1 is SGHAT and CDR2 is FQNNGV. This CDR3 spans 13 amino acids. The V end was cut by 4 bases, the J end by 4 bases, with 10 bases between. DNA for the CDR3: TGTGCCAGCAGCTACTCAGGGGTAGAGACCCAGTACTTC. Its translation: CASSYSGVETQYF.

The chain couples TRBV7-6 to TRBJ1-5, with D unclear. V lost 2 bases to trimming and J lost 8 bases, with 13 bases between them. The CDR3 loop spans 14 amino acids. Germline-derived CDR1 and CDR2 are SGHVS and FNYEAQ. This CDR3 reads CASSLRGWGEPQHF. For the CDR3, the DNA is TGTGCCAGCAGCTTAAGAGGGTGGGGTGAGCCCCAGCATTTT.

The chain links TRBV5-5 to TRBJ2-5; a weak D match, TRBD2 (6 bases). The CDR3 consists of 13 residues. CDR1 is SGHKS and CDR2 is YYEKEE in the germline V gene (reference sequence). The V gene lost 2 bases and the J gene lost 5 bases, with 10 bases spanning the gap. CDR3 amino acids: CASSFKAGETQYF. The CDR3 DNA reads as TGTGCCAGCAGCTTTAAGGCGGGGGAGACCCAGTACTTC. The full variable domain, completed using reference TRBV5-5 and TRBJ2-5, is DAGVTQSPTHLIKTRGQQVTLRCSPISGHKSVSWYQQVLGQGPQFIFQYYEKEERGRGNFPDRFSARQFPNYSSELNVNALLLGDSALYLCASSFKAGETQYFGPGTRLLVL.